These 19 T cell receptor beta chains were all obtained from the same sample, sequenced in a study of shared clonotypes between healthy human individuals. Repertoires were generated with immunoSEQ multiplex PCR, while TCRdb's copy carries only in-frame clones and drops some. The sample yields 1,500,000 or so clones, over 95% seen once. The sequenced sample consisted of naive CD4+ T cells sorted from blood. Subset: CD45RA+ positively selected. The receptors derive from a man aged 25-45 years in good health.

The rearrangement uses TRBV7-8 and TRBJ2-3; the match to TRBD1 covers 8 bases. The junction had 6 bases not matched to a gene; V was cut back by 2 bases and J by 2 bases. Germline loops: CDR1 SGHVS, CDR2 FQNEAQ. This CDR3 comprises 16 residues. The CDR3 DNA sequence: TGTGCCAGCAGCTTACGGACAGGGTTTAACACAGATACGCAGTATTTT. Its protein is CASSLRTGFNTDTQYF.

The chain has TRBV11-2 and TRBJ2-5; D call uncertain. This CDR3 spans 15 amino acids. Trimming stripped 0 bases from V and 0 bases from J, with 8 bases between. CDR1 and CDR2 (germline): SGHAT, FQNNGV. The CDR3 is CASSLDRGNQETQYF. DNA for the CDR3: TGTGCCAGCAGCTTAGATCGTGGGAACCAAGAGACCCAGTACTTC.

The chain uses TRBV6-1 and TRBJ1-1; TRBD1 aligns across 7 bases. Germline V gives CDR1 MNHNS, CDR2 SASEGT. Losses at the gene ends were 9 bases for V and 3 bases for J; bases not matched to a gene: 7. CDR3 length equals 13 residues. CDR3 residues: CASVLDRYTEAFF. The CDR3 nucleotides read TGTGCCAGTGTCTTGGACAGGTACACTGAAGCTTTCTTT.

This chain links TRBV11-2 with TRBJ2-3; D possibly corresponds to TRBD2 (6 bases). This CDR3 region has 13 residues. Trimming cost V 10 bases and J 0 bases, with 11 bases left between them. CDR1 is SGHAT and CDR2 is FQNNGV in the germline V gene. The CDR3: CATGSGSTDTQYF. The CDR3 coding sequence is TGTGCCACCGGAAGCGGGAGCACAGATACGCAGTATTTT.

The CDR3: CASSTISRDGDKQYF. CDR3 nucleotides: TGTGCCAGCAGTACAATTTCCCGGGACGGTGACAAGCAGTACTTC. J is TRBJ2-7 and V is TRBV5-4; D is possibly TRBD1 or TRBD2 (5 bases each). Germline CDR1 is SGHNT and CDR2 is YYREEE (reference sequence). The CDR3 runs to 15 residues. Trimming removed 5 bases at V and 8 bases at J, with 23 bases between.

The sample holds one count of this clone. The V and J genes are TRBV7-3 and TRBJ2-3; perhaps D is TRBD1 or TRBD2 (5 bases each). This CDR3 has 15 amino acids. V gave up 5 bases and J gave up 1 base, with 13 bases separating them. CDR1 is SGHTA and CDR2 is FQGTGA in the germline V gene. In nucleotides, the CDR3 is TGTGCCAGCAGCCCCGGGGTGGGGGGCACAGATACGCAGTATTTT. Translated, it gives CASSPGVGGTDTQYF. Supplemented by reference TRBV7-3 and TRBJ2-3, the full variable domain reads GAGVSQTPSNKVTEKGKYVELRCDPISGHTALYWYRQSLGQGPEFLIYFQGTGAADDSGLPNDRFFAVRPEGSVSTLKIQRTERGDSAVYLCASSPGVGGTDTQYFGPGTRLTVL.

This chain connects TRBV5-1 to TRBJ2-1; D is perhaps TRBD2 (5 bases). Germline V gives CDR1 SGHRS, CDR2 YFSETQ. The V end lost 4 bases, the J end lost 8 bases, and 19 bases lay between the germline ends. This CDR3 contains 15 residues. This CDR3 is CASSTRLRPNHEQFF. DNA for the CDR3: TGCGCCAGCAGCACTCGACTAAGGCCCAACCATGAGCAGTTCTTC.

The genes are TRBV9 and TRBJ2-5; the match to TRBD1 covers 8 bases. The CDR3 runs to 14 residues. Germline V gene lookup returns CDR1 SGDLS and CDR2 YYNGEE. V shed 3 bases, J shed 5 bases, and the junction held 6 bases outside the gene matches. Written as DNA, the CDR3 is TGTGCCAGCAGCGGGACAGGGAGAGGGGAGACCCAGTACTTC. This translates into CASSGTGRGETQYF.

The CDR3 nucleotides are TGCGCCAGCAGTGAGTCGAACAGGGAAGCTTTCTTT. Protein: CASSESNREAFF. This sequence joins TRBV10-1 and TRBJ1-1; possible D gene TRBD1, 5 bases. Germline V gene lookup returns CDR1 WNHNN and CDR2 SYGVQD (reference sequence). The CDR3 extends over 12 amino acids. V was cut by 0 bases and J by 8 bases, with 7 bases left in between.

The rearrangement links TRBV2 to TRBJ2-3; no definite D call. CDR1 is SNHLY, CDR2 FYNNEI, per germline. This CDR3 contains 18 residues. V lost 4 bases and J lost 1, with 21 bases in between. The CDR3 DNA reads TGTGCCAGCAGTGTGCCCCTACTACGTCGGCACGGCACAGATACGCAGTATTTT. It translates to CASSVPLLRRHGTDTQYF.

A word on this clone: Other DNA variants within this sample encode the same CDR3. The chain couples TRBV18 to TRBJ2-7, with D unresolved. Germline V gene sequence: CDR1 KGHSH, CDR2 LQKENI. The CDR3 totals 13 residues. V lost 3 bases and J lost 0, with 6 bases in between. The CDR3 reads CASSPRSSYEQYF. The CDR3, as DNA: TGTGCCAGCTCACCGAGGAGCTCCTACGAGCAGTACTTC.

The chain combines TRBV28 with TRBJ2-1; 9 nucleotides agree with TRBD2. This CDR3 is 15 amino acids long. The V segment lost 2 bases and the J segment 9 bases; nucleotides outside the gene matches: 8. CDR1 is MDHEN and CDR2 is SYDVKM in the germline V gene. The CDR3 is CASSLRSSGTVEQFF. CDR3 nucleotide sequence: TGTGCCAGCAGTTTAAGGTCTAGCGGGACCGTTGAGCAGTTCTTC.

This clone was observed once. V gene TRBV11-2 combines with J gene TRBJ1-2; a possible D gene is TRBD1 (5 bases). CDR1 and CDR2 from the germline V gene are SGHAT and FQNNGV. This CDR3 is 16 amino acids long. V was shortened by 0 bases and J by 5 bases, with 16 bases between the two germline ends. The CDR3 DNA follows: TGTGCCAGCAGCTTAGATCGGGACTGGGAAATGTATGGCTACACCTTC. It encodes CASSLDRDWEMYGYTF.

The chain has TRBV9 and TRBJ1-1, with TRBD1 identical over 11 bases. The CDR3 spans 17 residues. The germline V gene encodes CDR1 SGDLS and CDR2 YYNGEE. V lost 0 bases and J lost 1; bases outside the gene matches: 5. The CDR3 reads CASSVAGTGGTNTEAFF. The CDR3 DNA reads TGTGCCAGCAGCGTAGCCGGGACAGGGGGTACGAACACTGAAGCTTTCTTT.

The V call is TRBV7-9, the J call TRBJ2-1; 9 bases fit TRBD2. Looked up from germline, CDR1 is SEHNR and CDR2 is FQNEAQ (reference sequence). Trimming cost V 1 base and J 7 bases; bases outside gene matches: 17. This CDR3 has 19 amino acids. The CDR3 reads CASSLGVTKVSGSGNEQFF. CDR3 nucleotides: TGTGCCAGCAGCTTAGGGGTAACGAAGGTTAGCGGGAGTGGAAATGAGCAGTTCTTC.

The V and J genes are TRBV29-1 and TRBJ1-1; the D gene is possibly TRBD1 (6 bases). The germline V gene encodes CDR1 SQVTM and CDR2 ANQGSEA. The V end lost 6 bases, the J end lost 0 bases, and 17 bases lay between the germline ends. This CDR3 has 15 residues. Written as DNA, the CDR3 is TGCAGCGTCGATCTCGGACAGTTTTTGAACACTGAAGCTTTCTTT. Translated: CSVDLGQFLNTEAFF.

The rearrangement uses TRBV5-1 and TRBJ2-2; D call uncertain. With 3 bases removed from V and 0 bases from J, the gap between germline ends came to 6 bases. Germline lookup yields CDR1 SGHRS and CDR2 YFSETQ. CDR3 length: 14 amino acids. For the CDR3, the DNA is TGCGCCAGCAGCTCAGACCCGAACACCGGGGAGCTGTTTTTT. The encoded protein is CASSSDPNTGELFF.

This chain joins TRBV7-9 and TRBJ2-3, with a weak D call TRBD1 (5 bases). Per the germline V gene, CDR1 is SEHNR and CDR2 is FQNEAQ (reference sequence). The CDR3 has 15 residues. The V end was cut by 2 bases, the J end by 1 base, with 10 bases between. CDR3 sequence: CASSLKGFGTDTQYF. DNA for the CDR3: TGTGCCAGCAGCTTAAAGGGGTTCGGCACAGATACGCAGTATTTT.

The CDR3 DNA is TGTGCCACCAGCAGAGGGGGACAGGCCGCGCTGTTTTTT. Translating it yields CATSRGGQAALFF. This chain links TRBV15 with TRBJ2-2, with TRBD1 identical over 8 bases. Looked up from germline, CDR1 is LNHNV and CDR2 is YYDKDF (reference sequence). The CDR3 extends over 13 amino acids. The junction had 5 bases not matched to a gene; V was cut back by 1 base and J by 13 bases.